This TCR beta chain was identified in a study of CD8+CD57+ T cells in acquired aplastic anemia. The study's findings and limits: Sharing between patients and controls was observed for around 30 CD8+ CDR3 sequences.

The template for TCR beta VDJ and CDR3 sequence profiling was genomic DNA. A single record per CDR3 protein comes from TCRdb applying MiXCR to the reads. The sample consists of roughly 280,000 distinct CDR3 sequences, 50% to 65% of them appearing once. Whoever was chosen for sequencing had shown CD8+CD57+ cell expansion by flow cytometry. This clonotype has more than one count but fewer than ten. Its antigen is unknown. Sequenced input: sorted CD4+, CD8+, or CD8+CD57+ T cells (not recorded which) from PBMCs. The receptor was derived from a human donor with aplastic anemia.

CDR3: CASSLIRLQGAGSNTEAFF. Written as DNA, the CDR3 is TGTGCCAGCAGTCTAATTCGCCTACAGGGGGCAGGCTCGAACACTGAAGCTTTCTTT. This chain links TRBV27 with TRBJ1-1, with 9 bases aligning to TRBD1. The length of the CDR3 is 19 residues. The V gene's germline CDR1 is MNHEY and CDR2 SMNVEV (reference sequence). J was trimmed by 1 base and V by 5 bases; bases with no gene match: 17.